This entry describes one T cell receptor beta chain. Its antigen is as yet unknown. Cells stained for CD3, CD4, CD8, CD45RA and CD27 were sorted into four subsets. Both TRBC1 and TRBC2 were covered by a beta constant-region primer of two equimolar oligonucleotides. TCRdb reanalysed the UMI-ligation and nested PCR reads using MiXCR and keeps one entry per CDR3 protein. The sample holds 70,000 to 95,000 distinct CDR3 sequences, over 7% seen once. The data belong to a study of naive and memory T cell subsets. General study findings and limits: Diversity fell and Gini index rose from naive through CM, EM, EMRA.

The sequence came from a human donor in good health. Sequenced input: central memory CD4+ T cells from blood.

The CDR3 DNA reads as TGTGCCAGGGATAGCGGAGTCACCTACAATGAGCAGTTCTTC. Translating it yields CARDSGVTYNEQFF. J is TRBJ2-1 and V is TRBV11-3; maybe TRBD2 (6 bases). Germline CDR1 is SGHNT and CDR2 is YENEEA. V was cut by 9 bases and J by 2 bases, with 14 bases left in between. The CDR3 length is 14 residues.